Listed here are 10 T cell receptor beta chains from one sample, sequenced in a study of technical replicates of blood from a few donors. Sequenced by immunoSEQ multiplex PCR; TCRdb stores in-frame clones only, minus some. Here the sample spans about 74,000 clones, about 88% being singletons. The sample taken for sequencing was T cells isolated from PBMCs. These receptors were taken from a human donor in good health.

This clone is a singleton in its sample. This sequence joins TRBV5-1 and TRBJ2-5; 10 nucleotides agree with TRBD1. V dropped 5 bases and J dropped 2; count of bases not matched to a gene: 6. CDR1 is SGHRS, CDR2 YFSETQ, per germline. The CDR3 loop spans 15 amino acids. The CDR3 here is CASSTDRGNQETQYF. The DNA of the CDR3 is TGCGCCAGCAGTACGGACAGGGGGAATCAAGAGACCCAGTACTTC.

This clone was picked up a small number of times. The J gene is TRBJ2-7, the V gene TRBV6-1, with TRBD1 matching 7 bases. V dropped 4 bases and J dropped 3; count of bases not matched to a gene: 9. There are 15 residues in the CDR3. CDR1 and CDR2 (germline): MNHNS, SASEGT. Here the CDR3 DNA reads TGTGCCAGCAGTGTGAATCCGGGACAGCGCTACGAGCAGTACTTC. Amino acids: CASSVNPGQRYEQYF.

This CDR3 reads CAISVEQGAHEQYF. The CDR3, as DNA: TGTGCCATCAGTGTTGAACAGGGTGCCCACGAGCAGTACTTC. The chain uses TRBV10-3 and TRBJ2-7, with a weak D call TRBD1 (6 bases). Germline V gene lookup returns CDR1 ENHRY and CDR2 SYGVKD. CDR3 length equals 14 residues. Trimming stripped 4 bases from V and 5 bases from J, with 15 bases between.

The chain is built from TRBV4-1 and TRBJ2-7; tentatively, D is TRBD1 (5 bases). Trimming shortened V by 1 base and J by 4 bases, and 14 bases separated the two germline ends. The CDR3 has 15 amino acids. Looked up from germline, CDR1 is MGHRA and CDR2 is YSYEKL. CDR3 DNA sequence: TGCGCCAGCAGCCAAGTGCAGGGCACCCCATACGAGCAGTACTTC. Translating it yields CASSQVQGTPYEQYF.

The V call is TRBV5-1, the J call TRBJ2-2, with TRBD2 matching over 11 bases. The germline CDR1 and CDR2 sequences are SGHRS and YFSETQ. V shed 1 base, J shed 6 bases, and the junction held 8 bases outside the gene matches. The CDR3 totals 17 residues. In DNA form, the CDR3 reads TGCGCCAGCAGCTTGCTAGCGGGAGGATCGGCCGCCGGGGAGCTGTTTTTT. Protein product: CASSLLAGGSAAGELFF.

The genes are TRBV27 and TRBJ2-1, with 7 positions matching TRBD1. V was pared by 8 bases and J by 7 bases, with 5 bases of the junction left unmatched. CDR3 size: 12 residues. Germline V gives CDR1 MNHEY, CDR2 SMNVEV (reference sequence). In DNA, the CDR3 is TGTGCCAGCGGGGGACAGCGGAATGAGCAGTTCTTC. Translated: CASGGQRNEQFF.

This clone has a single count. V usage is TRBV27 and J usage is TRBJ2-3, with 7 nucleotides matching TRBD2. Germline CDR1 reads MNHEY; CDR2 reads SMNVEV (reference sequence). The trim removed 0 bases at V and 4 bases at J, leaving 10 bases unmatched. CDR3 size: 17 residues. The CDR3 DNA is TGTGCCAGCAGTTTATCCCCAGCGGGATCGCCTTCAGATACGCAGTATTTT. Its translation: CASSLSPAGSPSDTQYF.

V gene TRBV6-1 combines with J gene TRBJ1-2; TRBD1 might be the D (5 bases). CDR3 length: 15 amino acids. V dropped 4 bases and J dropped 3 bases, with 15 bases sitting between them. Germline V CDR1 and CDR2: MNHNS, SASEGT. In DNA, the CDR3 is TGTGCCAGCAGTGGGGACGGGGAGGGTTACTATGGCTACACCTTC. Translated: CASSGDGEGYYGYTF.

This clone was seen only a few times. The chain uses TRBV28 and TRBJ1-1; D might be TRBD1 (5 bases). V lost 6 bases and J lost 5, with 13 bases in between. The CDR3 has 13 amino acids. The germline CDR1 and CDR2 sequences are MDHEN and SYDVKM. CDR3 DNA sequence: TGTGCCAGCAGCCTGATTGGGGGGACTGAAGCTTTCTTT. Residues: CASSLIGGTEAFF.

The chain is built from TRBV9 and TRBJ2-1; no reliable D call. Deletions cut 0 bases from V and 8 bases from J, with 12 bases between. The germline V gene encodes CDR1 SGDLS and CDR2 YYNGEE. CDR3 length: 14 amino acids. The CDR3 is CASSVATGFDEQFF. Written as DNA, the CDR3 is TGTGCCAGCAGCGTAGCTACGGGTTTCGATGAGCAGTTCTTC.